This T cell receptor (beta chain) was identified in a study of blood T cells in healthy people across ages. Overall study results and limits: No one knew whether donors had CMV, which possibly confounded expanded clonotype changes.

CDR3 length equals 13 residues. Germline V gene data show CDR1 as MDHEN and CDR2 as SYDVKM. Concerning this clonotype: The antigen remains unidentified.

A second PCR of about 7 to 11 cycles used a sample-barcoded 5' primer and a J-beta primer mix. Researchers report that a template-switch adaptor with 12 random nucleotides tagged each cDNA molecule. From the 5' RACE reads, TCRdb called clonotypes with MiXCR, one entry per CDR3 protein. Here the sample spans more than 650,000 distinct CDR3 sequences, 20% to 25% being singletons. Sequenced material: blood. This TCR was recovered from a man between 70 and 80 years old in good health. The V call is TRBV28, the J call TRBJ2-5; 8 bases fit TRBD1. The end of the DNA fits TRBJ2-7 better, so the J call may be wrong. CDR3: CASHRTGTYEQYF. CDR3 nucleotide sequence: TGTGCCAGCCACCGGACAGGGACTTACGAGCAGTACTTC.